These T cell receptor beta chains were read from a single sample in a study of shared clonotypes between healthy human individuals. Some clones are missing from TCRdb's copy, which holds only in-frame ones; the method was immunoSEQ multiplex PCR. The sample contains about 330,000 clones, roughly 70% of which appear only once. Material: memory CD4+ T cells sorted from blood. All receptors come from a man between 25 and 39 years old in good health. CDR3s include the opening cysteine and the closing phenylalanine or tryptophan. Each record gives: clone size, D gene, J gene, V gene, CDR3 protein, CDR3 DNA. A D gene is named only where the DNA matches it firmly. Where a row states a size, it is once, few, many or the class of an expanded clone; other rows omit it.

clone size: few
D gene: TRBD2
J gene: TRBJ2-3
V gene: TRBV11-3
CDR3 protein: CASSQGLAGTDTQYF
CDR3 DNA: TGTGCCAGCAGCCAAGGACTAGCGGGAACAGATACGCAGTATTTT

clone size: .
D gene: .
J gene: TRBJ1-2
V gene: TRBV18
CDR3 protein: CASSPQTSLTGYTF
CDR3 DNA: TGTGCCAGCTCACCACAGACATCCCTAACCGGCTACACCTTC

clone size: many
D gene: .
J gene: TRBJ1-2
V gene: TRBV5-4
CDR3 protein: CASSVEPGQPEGYTF
CDR3 DNA: TGTGCCAGCAGCGTGGAGCCCGGACAGCCTGAAGGCTACACCTTC

clone size: .
D gene: TRBD1
J gene: TRBJ2-7
V gene: TRBV7-6
CDR3 protein: CASSPGTGVSEQYF
CDR3 DNA: TGTGCCAGCAGCCCGGGGACAGGGGTCAGCGAGCAGTACTTC

clone size: .
D gene: .
J gene: TRBJ2-6
V gene: TRBV2
CDR3 protein: CASLRGSGANVLTF
CDR3 DNA: TGTGCCAGCTTAAGGGGCTCTGGGGCCAACGTCCTGACTTTC

clone size: .
D gene: .
J gene: TRBJ1-5
V gene: TRBV29-1
CDR3 protein: CSAYDPGDNQPQHF
CDR3 DNA: TGCAGCGCCTACGATCCCGGGGACAATCAGCCCCAGCATTTT

clone size: once
D gene: TRBD1
J gene: TRBJ2-1
V gene: TRBV6-5
CDR3 protein: CASSPGTGPDEQFF
CDR3 DNA: TGTGCCAGCAGTCCCGGGACAGGGCCGGATGAGCAGTTCTTC

clone size: .
D gene: .
J gene: TRBJ1-2
V gene: TRBV11-2
CDR3 protein: CASSFTGAEGYTF
CDR3 DNA: TGTGCCAGCAGCTTCACGGGGGCGGAAGGCTACACCTTC

clone size: .
D gene: .
J gene: TRBJ2-7
V gene: TRBV4-2
CDR3 protein: CASSQAGAYEQYF
CDR3 DNA: TGTGCCAGCAGCCAAGCGGGGGCCTACGAGCAGTACTTC

clone size: .
D gene: TRBD2
J gene: TRBJ2-4
V gene: TRBV18
CDR3 protein: CASSPRDRLAGADIQYF
CDR3 DNA: TGTGCCAGCTCACCGAGAGACAGACTAGCGGGGGCCGACATTCAGTACTTC

clone size: few
D gene: TRBD1
J gene: TRBJ1-2
V gene: TRBV5-7
CDR3 protein: CASSPWDRGYYGYTF
CDR3 DNA: TGTGCCAGCAGCCCCTGGGACAGGGGTTACTATGGCTACACCTTC

clone size: .
D gene: .
J gene: TRBJ2-2
V gene: TRBV5-1
CDR3 protein: CASKVLVNTGELFF
CDR3 DNA: TGCGCCAGCAAGGTGTTAGTTAACACCGGGGAGCTGTTTTTT

clone size: .
D gene: TRBD2
J gene: TRBJ2-1
V gene: TRBV7-2
CDR3 protein: CASSFTSGRSEQFF
CDR3 DNA: TGTGCCAGCAGTTTTACTAGCGGGAGGTCTGAGCAGTTCTTC

clone size: .
D gene: .
J gene: TRBJ1-1
V gene: TRBV28
CDR3 protein: CASRRSGVEAFF
CDR3 DNA: TGTGCCAGCAGGCGGTCAGGGGTTGAAGCTTTCTTT

clone size: .
D gene: .
J gene: TRBJ2-7
V gene: TRBV6-6
CDR3 protein: CASCGAWAYEQYF
CDR3 DNA: TGTGCCAGCTGTGGAGCTTGGGCCTACGAGCAGTACTTC

clone size: .
D gene: .
J gene: TRBJ2-3
V gene: TRBV5-1
CDR3 protein: CASIRGGSTDTQYF
CDR3 DNA: TGCGCCAGCATCCGCGGCGGCAGCACAGATACGCAGTATTTT

clone size: .
D gene: .
J gene: TRBJ1-5
V gene: TRBV7-9
CDR3 protein: CALLVGPTPADSNQPQHF
CDR3 DNA: TGTGCCCTGCTGGTAGGGCCAACCCCGGCGGATAGCAATCAGCCCCAGCATTTT

clone size: .
D gene: .
J gene: TRBJ1-1
V gene: TRBV11-2
CDR3 protein: CASSRIGVPQAFF
CDR3 DNA: TGTGCCAGCAGCAGAATCGGTGTTCCCCAAGCTTTCTTT

clone size: .
D gene: TRBD2
J gene: TRBJ2-5
V gene: TRBV5-4
CDR3 protein: CASSSGGSGRMLKTQYF
CDR3 DNA: TGTGCCAGCAGCTCCGGGGGTAGCGGGAGGATGCTAAAGACCCAGTACTTC

clone size: .
D gene: TRBD1
J gene: TRBJ2-7
V gene: TRBV11-2
CDR3 protein: CASSFASGGEQYF
CDR3 DNA: TGTGCCAGCAGCTTCGCTTCAGGGGGCGAGCAGTACTTC